The 17 T cell receptor beta chains below all came from one sample that was sequenced in a study of graft-versus-host responses after intestinal transplantation. Antigens of these TCRs are unknown. Libraries were prepared by immunoSEQ multiplex PCR; TCRdb keeps only in-frame clonotypes and omits some of them. Here the sample spans 85,000 to 100,000 clones, about 94% being singletons. The specimen comprised unstimulated CD4+ T cells sorted from spleen or lymph node cells, sampled before intestinal transplant. All receptors come from a human donor who received an intestinal transplant.

DNA of the CDR3: TGTGCCAGCAGCTACCCGGGTCGGGTTGAGCAGTTCTTC. Translated: CASSYPGRVEQFF. The genes are TRBV5-4 and TRBJ2-1; no clear D. Deletions cut 3 bases from V and 9 bases from J, with 13 bases between. The germline CDR1 and CDR2 sequences are SGHNT and YYREEE (reference sequence). The CDR3 extends over 13 amino acids.

This clone was picked up one time. This rearrangement joins TRBV27 to TRBJ2-1, with D possibly matching TRBD1 (5 bases). Trimming removed 2 bases at V and 9 bases at J, with 17 bases between. This CDR3 is 15 amino acids long. Germline V gene lookup returns CDR1 MNHEY and CDR2 SMNVEV (reference sequence). CDR3: CASSLTSRALGEQFF. The CDR3 nucleotides read TGTGCCAGCAGTTTAACCAGCAGGGCGTTGGGTGAGCAGTTCTTC.

The chain recombines TRBV6-5 with TRBJ2-2, with unresolved D. CDR3 length equals 15 residues. Germline V gene data show CDR1 as MNHEY and CDR2 as SVGAGI. The V and J ends lost 2 bases and 5 bases respectively, with 12 bases between them. The CDR3 coding sequence is TGTGCCAGCAGTTACCACCCTAGAGGTACCGGGGAGCTGTTTTTT. Its protein product is CASSYHPRGTGELFF.

The V and J genes are TRBV30 and TRBJ2-4; 9 nucleotides line up with TRBD1. There are 14 residues in the CDR3. V was pared by 2 bases and J by 6 bases, with 5 bases of the junction left unmatched. Germline V gene lookup returns CDR1 GTSNPN and CDR2 SVGIG (reference sequence). The CDR3 spells CAWSSVDRGNIQYF. The CDR3 DNA is TGTGCCTGGAGTTCTGTGGACAGGGGAAACATTCAGTACTTC.

The genes are TRBV12-5 and TRBJ2-6; 8 bases agree with TRBD2. Germline V lookup: CDR1 LGHNT, CDR2 FRNRAP. V gave up 3 bases and J gave up 0 bases; unmatched junction bases: 7. The CDR3 covers 18 residues. CDR3: CASGFFGRGNSGANVLTF. The CDR3 DNA reads TGTGCTAGTGGTTTCTTCGGGAGGGGAAACTCTGGGGCCAACGTCCTGACTTTC.

CDR3 nucleotides: TGTGCCTGGGGCCCCGGGACAGGGGGCGGCGAGGTACACGAGCTGTTTTTT. It encodes CAWGPGTGGGEVHELFF. The chain carries TRBV30 and TRBJ2-2; 12 bases are shared with TRBD1. The ends lost 5 bases at V and 11 bases at J; junction bases unmatched: 18. Germline CDR1 GTSNPN, CDR2 SVGIG (reference sequence). CDR3 size: 17 residues.

V usage is TRBV6-5 and J usage is TRBJ1-2; no clear D gene. The CDR3 totals 15 residues. The V and J ends lost 4 bases and 6 bases respectively, with 18 bases between them. Germline values: CDR1 MNHEY, CDR2 SVGAGI. The CDR3 coding sequence is TGTGCCAGCAGTTCCACCCTCGGGAGGAACCATGGCTACACCTTC. The encoded protein is CASSSTLGRNHGYTF.

This clone was seen a single time. This chain joins TRBV6-6 and TRBJ2-3; D is unclear. Between the trimmed V and J ends, which lost 5 bases and 2 bases, there was a span of 8 bases. Germline values: CDR1 MNHNY, CDR2 SVGAGI (reference sequence). The CDR3 is 13 residues long. The CDR3: CASSKSYTDTQYF. DNA of the CDR3: TGTGCCAGCAGTAAGTCCTACACAGATACGCAGTATTTT.

The rearrangement links TRBV4-1 to TRBJ2-7; TRBD2 matches 13 bases. V gave up 3 bases and J gave up 4 bases; unmatched junction bases: 3. Germline assignment: CDR1 MGHRA and CDR2 YSYEKL. The CDR3 loop spans 15 amino acids. The CDR3 sequence: CASSQGLAGTYEQYF. The CDR3 DNA reads as TGCGCCAGCAGCCAGGGACTAGCGGGAACTTACGAGCAGTACTTC.

The chain uses TRBV5-1 and TRBJ1-3, with 8 nucleotides matching TRBD1. J lost 4 bases, V lost 4 bases, and 7 bases had no gene match. The CDR3 totals 15 residues. CDR1 is SGHRS and CDR2 is YFSETQ in the germline V gene. The CDR3 DNA reads TGCGCCAGCAGCCACGGGACAGGAAGAGGAAACACCATATATTTT. Residues: CASSHGTGRGNTIYF.

The V gene is TRBV19, the J gene TRBJ2-1; TRBD1 is a possible D gene (6 bases). Deletions cut 8 bases from V and 4 bases from J, with 12 bases between. Germline CDR1 LNHDA, CDR2 SQIVND (reference sequence). The CDR3 spans 13 residues. As DNA, the CDR3 is TGTGCCAGTCGTGGACAGTTATACAATGAGCAGTTCTTC. This sequence encodes CASRGQLYNEQFF.

The chain recombines TRBV5-1 with TRBJ2-7; a weak D match, TRBD1 (6 bases). The germline CDR1 and CDR2 sequences are SGHRS and YFSETQ. The V end was cut by 7 bases, the J end by 4 bases, with 15 bases between. The CDR3 has 13 amino acids. The CDR3 loop is CASRPGANYEQYF. Here the CDR3 DNA reads TGCGCCAGCCGACCAGGGGCGAATTACGAGCAGTACTTC.

The V call is TRBV11-1, the J call TRBJ1-5; unclear D gene. This CDR3 has 13 amino acids. Trimming pared 1 base from V and 3 bases from J, leaving 4 bases between. The germline gives CDR1 SGHAT, CDR2 FQDESV (reference sequence). The CDR3: CASSLDNNQPQHF. CDR3 sequence (DNA): TGTGCCAGCAGCTTAGACAACAATCAGCCCCAGCATTTT. Together with reference TRBV11-1 and TRBJ1-5, the CDR3 gives the full variable domain: EAEVAQSPRYKITEKSQAVAFWCDPISGHATLYWYRQILGQGPELLVQFQDESVVDDSQLPKDRFSAERLKGVDSTLKIQPAELGDSAMYLCASSLDNNQPQHFGDGTRLSIL.

The chain employs TRBV7-2 and TRBJ2-7; TRBD2 agrees at 12 bases. V gave up 5 bases and J gave up 6 bases; unmatched junction bases: 11. Germline loops: CDR1 SGHTA, CDR2 FQGNSA. The CDR3 loop spans 16 amino acids. The CDR3 loop is CASSHGRMTSGSEQYF. The CDR3 DNA reads as TGTGCCAGCAGCCACGGACGTATGACTAGCGGGAGCGAGCAGTACTTC.

This clone was counted a single time. The rearrangement links TRBV11-3 to TRBJ1-4, with TRBD1 identical over 8 bases. The germline V gene encodes CDR1 SGHNT and CDR2 YENEEA. CDR3 length: 14 residues. V lost 5 bases to trimming and J lost 5 bases; unmatched junction nucleotides: 4. The DNA of the CDR3 is TGTGCCAGCAGCCGGGACAGGAAAAATGAAAAACTGTTTTTT. It yields the protein CASSRDRKNEKLFF.

This rearrangement joins TRBV19 to TRBJ1-2; 7 bases map to TRBD1. Trimming cost V 6 bases and J 3 bases; bases outside gene matches: 4. Germline CDR1 and CDR2: LNHDA and SQIVND (reference sequence). The CDR3 runs to 13 residues. The CDR3 here is CASRHRGYYGYTF. The CDR3 DNA follows: TGTGCCAGTAGGCACAGGGGCTACTATGGCTACACCTTC. Combining the CDR3 with reference TRBV19 and TRBJ1-2 gives the whole variable domain DGGITQSPKYLFRKEGQNVTLSCEQNLNHDAMYWYRQDPGQGLRLIYYSQIVNDFQKGDIAEGYSVSREKKESFPLTVTSAQKNPTAFYLCASRHRGYYGYTFGSGTRLTVV.

The gene calls are TRBV5-1 and TRBJ2-5, with 8 positions matching TRBD2. The closer fit of TRBJ2-7 to the DNA end suggests the J call may be wrong. Germline lookup yields CDR1 SGHRS and CDR2 YFSETQ. This CDR3 comprises 15 residues. The CDR3 nucleotides read TGCGCCAGCAGCTCGCTAGCGGGCCTCGAGGGCGAGCAGTACTTC. It codes for CASSSLAGLEGEQYF.